The 20 T cell receptor beta chains in this list originate from one sample, sequenced in a study of T cell changes during pregnancy in multiple sclerosis. The table came from immunoSEQ multiplex PCR; TCRdb's copy has only in-frame clones and leaves some out. The data contain 90,000 to 95,000 clones, 90% to 95% of them seen just once; the ten biggest clones take up around 4%. Here the sequenced sample was peripheral blood, taken in the first trimester of pregnancy. Receptors originate from a female donor with multiple sclerosis, enrolled in a pregnancy study.

CDR3 DNA sequence: TGTGCCAGCTCACCTCGAGGGGGCTCCAATCAGCCCCAGCATTTT. Amino acids: CASSPRGGSNQPQHF. J is TRBJ1-5 and V is TRBV18; 7 bases align to TRBD1. Unmatched junction bases numbered 5, after V lost 3 bases and J lost 3 bases. The CDR3 extends over 15 amino acids. The V gene's germline CDR1 is KGHSH and CDR2 LQKENI. Supplemented by reference TRBV18 and TRBJ1-5, the full variable domain reads NAGVMQNPRHLVRRRGQEARLRCSPMKGHSHVYWYRQLPEEGLKFMVYLQKENIIDESGMPKERFSAEFPKEGPSILRIQQVVRGDSAAYFCASSPRGGSNQPQHFGDGTRLSIL.

The rearrangement uses TRBV1 and TRBJ1-1. TRBV1 has pseudogene status. This CDR3 spans 15 amino acids. The chain's CDR3 is CTSSPQSRVYTEAFF. CDR3 bases: TGCACCAGCAGCCCCCAATCGAGGGTGTACACTGAAGCTTTCTTT.

The V gene is TRBV27, the J gene TRBJ2-5, with 10 bases that match TRBD2. J lost 5 bases, V lost 6 bases, and 18 bases had no gene match. This CDR3 has 18 amino acids. CDR1 is MNHEY and CDR2 is SMNVEV in the germline V gene (reference sequence). The CDR3: CASSAGMVERGGYETQYF. In DNA, the CDR3 is TGTGCCAGCAGCGCTGGGATGGTTGAGCGGGGGGGCTATGAGACCCAGTACTTC.

CDR3 coding DNA: TGCAGGGGACAGGCTGCCAATGAGCAGTTCTTC. Translated, it gives CRGQAANEQFF. The rearrangement links TRBV20-1 to TRBJ2-1, with 8 bases aligning to TRBD1. CDR1 is DFQATT, CDR2 SNEGSKA, per germline (reference sequence). The CDR3 contains 11 residues.

V and J are TRBV7-2 and TRBJ2-5; perhaps TRBD2 as D (5 bases). Trimming removed 3 bases at V and 5 bases at J, with 10 bases between. Germline values: CDR1 SGHTA, CDR2 FQGNSA. The CDR3 is 13 residues long. For the CDR3, the DNA is TGTGCCAGCAGCTTCGGTCTAGCCGAGACCCAGTACTTC. Translation gives CASSFGLAETQYF.

A single count supports this clone. The rearrangement joins TRBV10-3 to TRBJ2-5; TRBD1 agrees at 7 bases. Germline assignment: CDR1 ENHRY and CDR2 SYGVKD. The CDR3 has 14 residues. J lost 4 bases, V lost 5 bases, and 7 bases had no gene match. The CDR3 DNA follows: TGTGCCATCAGTCTTGGGGACAGTGGAGAGACCCAGTACTTC. This sequence encodes CAISLGDSGETQYF.

The chain is built from TRBV7-9 and TRBJ1-2; 7 bases fit TRBD1. The CDR3 loop spans 13 amino acids. J gave up 7 bases and V 6 bases, and 8 bases lay outside the gene matches. Germline assignment: CDR1 SEHNR and CDR2 FQNEAQ (reference sequence). The CDR3 reads CASRGTVNRGYTF. In DNA, the CDR3 is TGTGCCAGCAGAGGGACAGTTAATCGTGGCTACACCTTC.

This sequence joins TRBV5-1 and TRBJ1-6; 7 bases line up with TRBD1. The V and J ends lost 2 bases and 0 bases, in that order; junction bases with no gene match: 5. Germline CDR1 is SGHRS and CDR2 is YFSETQ. This CDR3 region has 17 residues. CDR3 loop: CASSLGQASSYNSPLHF. CDR3 sequence (DNA): TGCGCCAGCAGCTTAGGACAGGCCAGCTCCTATAATTCACCCCTCCACTTT.

In this sample, this clone turned up once. V is TRBV7-6 and J is TRBJ2-1, with 9 bases aligning to TRBD2. This CDR3 contains 19 residues. CDR1 is SGHVS and CDR2 is FNYEAQ in the germline V gene. The ends lost 5 bases at V and 2 bases at J; junction bases unmatched: 16. The CDR3 DNA reads TGTGCCAGCAGCCCAGAGGTGGGCGGGGGGGCCGCGACCTACAATGAGCAGTTCTTC. It encodes CASSPEVGGGAATYNEQFF.

The V gene is TRBV7-9, the J gene TRBJ2-1, with 10 bases identical to TRBD2. The V segment lost 5 bases and the J segment 4 bases; nucleotides outside the gene matches: 5. The CDR3 loop spans 15 amino acids. The germline V gene encodes CDR1 SEHNR and CDR2 FQNEAQ (reference sequence). The CDR3 reads CASSPLAGVYNEQFF. CDR3 bases: TGTGCCAGCAGCCCCCTAGCGGGGGTGTACAATGAGCAGTTCTTC.

This chain uses TRBV7-2 with TRBJ1-5; D gene ambiguous. Germline CDR1 and CDR2: SGHTA and FQGNSA. V lost 3 bases and J 7 bases, leaving 10 bases between the germline ends. CDR3 length equals 13 residues. The CDR3 DNA is TGTGCCAGCAGCTTTGGTTTGGCCCAGCCCCAGCATTTT. Its protein product is CASSFGLAQPQHF.

The rearrangement links TRBV15 to TRBJ2-1; D remains unclear. The CDR3 spans 15 residues. V was cut by 0 bases and J by 5 bases, with 11 bases left in between. Per germline, CDR1 LNHNV and CDR2 YYDKDF (reference sequence). CDR3 residues: CATSRDPPEHNEQFF. CDR3 DNA sequence: TGTGCCACCAGCAGAGATCCACCGGAGCACAATGAGCAGTTCTTC.

This clone has just a few counts. The V gene is TRBV29-1, the J gene TRBJ1-1, with a possible D match to TRBD1 (6 bases). Germline-derived CDR1 and CDR2 are SQVTM and ANQGSEA. This CDR3 region has 14 residues. The V gene lost 6 bases and the J gene lost 4 bases, with 18 bases spanning the gap. In nucleotides, the CDR3 is TGCAGCGTCTCAAACAGGGAGTTAGGCACTGAAGCTTTCTTT. It encodes CSVSNRELGTEAFF. Based on the CDR3 plus reference TRBV29-1 and TRBJ1-1, the full variable domain is SAVISQKPSRDICQRGTSLTIQCQVDSQVTMMFWYRQQPGQSLTLIATANQGSEATYESGFVIDKFPISRPNLTFSTLTVSNMSPEDSSIYLCSVSNRELGTEAFFGQGTRLTVV.

This rearrangement joins TRBV27 to TRBJ1-5; the D gene is possibly TRBD1 (5 bases). Germline-derived CDR1 and CDR2 are MNHEY and SMNVEV (reference sequence). V lost 4 bases, J lost 3 bases, and 10 bases lay in between. The CDR3 length is 14 residues. CDR3 DNA: TGTGCCAGCAGTTACACAGGTTCCAATCAGCCCCAGCATTTT. Translation gives CASSYTGSNQPQHF.

This clone was detected once. The J gene is TRBJ1-1, the V gene TRBV10-3; no firm D call. The germline gives CDR1 ENHRY, CDR2 SYGVKD. CDR3 size: 13 residues. V gave up 0 bases and J gave up 3 bases, with 5 bases separating them. The CDR3 DNA reads as TGTGCCATCAGTGAGTCTAGATACACTGAAGCTTTCTTT. Residues: CAISESRYTEAFF.

V gene TRBV2 combines with J gene TRBJ1-1; no firm D call. V dropped 4 bases and J dropped 0 bases, with 18 bases sitting between them. Germline CDR1 reads SNHLY; CDR2 reads FYNNEI. This CDR3 is 17 amino acids long. In DNA form, the CDR3 reads TGTGCCAGCAGTGTTCGGGTCACCGACCTCATGAACACTGAAGCTTTCTTT. Encoded protein: CASSVRVTDLMNTEAFF.

This clone appeared a single time. V is TRBV6-6 and J is TRBJ2-1; 7 bases fit TRBD2. The CDR3 covers 14 residues. Germline V gives CDR1 MNHNY, CDR2 SVGAGI (reference sequence). The trim removed 1 base at V and 5 bases at J, leaving 2 bases unmatched. The CDR3, as DNA: TGTGCCAGCAGTTACTATGGACTAGACAATGAGCAGTTCTTC. As protein: CASSYYGLDNEQFF.

The chain joins TRBV11-3 to TRBJ1-2, with 7 bases identical to TRBD1. The trim removed 10 bases at V and 1 base at J, leaving 12 bases unmatched. Germline V gene lookup returns CDR1 SGHNT and CDR2 YENEEA. CDR3 length: 15 amino acids. The CDR3 is CATNPGQPINYGYTF. Written as DNA, the CDR3 is TGTGCCACCAACCCGGGACAGCCAATTAACTATGGCTACACCTTC. The whole variable domain, remainder taken from reference TRBV11-3 and TRBJ1-2, is EAGVVQSPRYKIIEKKQPVAFWCNPISGHNTLYWYLQNLGQGPELLIRYENEEAVDDSQLPKDRFSAERLKGVDSTLKIQPAELGDSAVYLCATNPGQPINYGYTFGSGTRLTVV.

This chain connects TRBV15 to TRBJ2-1; TRBD2 aligns across 9 bases. The CDR3 length is 17 residues. Germline loops: CDR1 LNHNV, CDR2 YYDKDF (reference sequence). With V trimmed by 0 bases and J by 5 bases, 8 bases remained unmatched. The CDR3 here is CATSRDLSKRGDNEQFF. The DNA for the CDR3 is TGTGCCACCAGCAGAGATCTCAGCAAGCGGGGGGACAATGAGCAGTTCTTC.

The count of this clone is one. The chain employs TRBV2 and TRBJ1-6; TRBD1 matches at 12 bases. Germline V gives CDR1 SNHLY, CDR2 FYNNEI. This CDR3 is built from 14 residues. Trimming removed 6 bases from V and 16 bases from J; junction bases left unmatched: 10. DNA of the CDR3: TGTGCCAGCAGGACCGGGACAGGGGGCCCCAGACTCCACTTT. Translation: CASRTGTGGPRLHF.